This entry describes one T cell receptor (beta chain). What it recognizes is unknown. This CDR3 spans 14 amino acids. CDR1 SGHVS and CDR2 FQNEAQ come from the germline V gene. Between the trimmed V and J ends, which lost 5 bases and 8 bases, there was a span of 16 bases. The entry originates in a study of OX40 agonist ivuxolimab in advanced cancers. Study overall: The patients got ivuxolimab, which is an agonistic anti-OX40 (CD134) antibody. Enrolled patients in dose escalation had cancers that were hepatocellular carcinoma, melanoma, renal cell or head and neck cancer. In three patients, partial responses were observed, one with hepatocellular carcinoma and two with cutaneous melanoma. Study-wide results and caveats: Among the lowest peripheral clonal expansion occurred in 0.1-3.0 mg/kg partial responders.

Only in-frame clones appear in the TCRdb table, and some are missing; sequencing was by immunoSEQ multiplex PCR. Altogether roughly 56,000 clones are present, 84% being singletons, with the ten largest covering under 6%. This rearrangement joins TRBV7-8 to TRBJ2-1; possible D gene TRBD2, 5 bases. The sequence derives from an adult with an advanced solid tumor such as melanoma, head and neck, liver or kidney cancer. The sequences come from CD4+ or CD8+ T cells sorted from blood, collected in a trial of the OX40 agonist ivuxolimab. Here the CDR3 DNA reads TGTGCCAGCAGCGCCGGGGTCATTTGGGATGAGCAGTTCTTC. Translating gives CASSAGVIWDEQFF.